Presented here are 9 T cell receptor beta chains from one specimen sequenced in a study of cytomegalovirus exposure and HLA in healthy donors (dated 2017 in TCRdb). The library relied on the immunoSEQ multiplex PCR assay. For the multiplex PCR, a mixture combining 60 forward primers for TCR Vbeta segments and 13 reverse primers for TCR Jbeta segments was used. TCRdb took over this immuneACCESS table, retaining in-frame rearrangements with V and J assigned. Such tables are incomplete; in checked studies, under half of the missing clones stem from an unresolved V gene, and the remainder is unexplained. The sample includes some 200,000 clones, with roughly four fifths observed a single time. 0.08% to 0.1% of the sample is taken by the ten largest. The sequenced sample was PBMCs. The receptors originated from a boy younger than 10 in good health and CMV-seronegative.

This clone has only one observation. This sequence joins TRBV4-3 and TRBJ2-7; possible D gene TRBD2, 5 bases. Between the trimmed V and J ends, which lost 0 bases and 7 bases, there was a span of 22 bases. The CDR3 is 17 residues long. Germline CDR1 is LGHNA and CDR2 is YSLEER. DNA for the CDR3: TGCGCCAGCAGCCAAGACGTCCTCCGGGATTCCTCGGGAGAGCAGTACTTC. Residues: CASSQDVLRDSSGEQYF.

The rearrangement joins TRBV11-2 to TRBJ2-7, with 9 bases lining up with TRBD1. Germline V lookup: CDR1 SGHAT, CDR2 FQNNGV. Trimming at V came to 6 bases and at J to 6 bases, leaving 9 bases not matched to a gene. This CDR3 is built from 14 residues. In nucleotides, the CDR3 is TGTGCCAGCAGGGAGGGGGGACAGGGCGGCGAGCAGTACTTC. The encoded protein is CASREGGQGGEQYF.

The chain uses TRBV9 and TRBJ2-1; 12 bases are shared with TRBD2. J was trimmed by 12 bases and V by 4 bases; bases with no gene match: 23. Germline loops: CDR1 SGDLS, CDR2 YYNGEE. The CDR3 has 19 amino acids. CDR3 nucleotides: TGTGCCAGCAGCTCAATGCGGCTAGCGGGGGGGGGCGAACCGGTGGTGCAGTTCTTC. This translates into CASSSMRLAGGGEPVVQFF.

The chain uses TRBV5-6 and TRBJ2-2; a weak D match, TRBD2 (5 bases). Germline CDR1 SGHDT, CDR2 YYEEEE. This CDR3 has 15 residues. V gave up 4 bases and J gave up 1 base, with 11 bases separating them. CDR3: CASSLLGENTGELFF. The CDR3 nucleotides read TGTGCCAGCAGCCTCCTCGGGGAGAACACCGGGGAGCTGTTTTTT.

V usage is TRBV6-5 and J usage is TRBJ1-1; a weak D match, TRBD1 (5 bases). The CDR3 is 14 residues long. Per germline, CDR1 MNHEY and CDR2 SVGAGI. Trimming stripped 6 bases from V and 0 bases from J, with 11 bases between. This chain's CDR3 is CASRLGGVNTEAFF. DNA for the CDR3: TGTGCCAGCAGGCTCGGGGGGGTGAACACTGAAGCTTTCTTT.

The J gene is TRBJ1-5, the V gene TRBV19; D remains ambiguous. CDR3 length equals 17 residues. Germline V lookup: CDR1 LNHDA, CDR2 SQIVND (reference sequence). The ends were cut back, 7 bases at V and 0 bases at J, with 19 bases in the middle. The CDR3 here is CASIGIEGKHSNQPQHF. CDR3 nucleotides: TGTGCCAGTATAGGTATTGAGGGAAAACATAGCAATCAGCCCCAGCATTTT.

The rearrangement links TRBV5-6 to TRBJ1-1; 10 bases line up with TRBD1. The trim removed 0 bases at V and 6 bases at J, leaving 17 bases unmatched. This CDR3 is built from 19 residues. Germline assignment: CDR1 SGHDT and CDR2 YYEEEE. This chain's CDR3 is CASSLALHGTGVVTPEAFF. As DNA, the CDR3 is TGTGCCAGCAGCTTGGCGCTTCACGGGACAGGGGTGGTCACACCTGAAGCTTTCTTT.

This chain links TRBV4-3 with TRBJ2-4; the match to TRBD2 covers 8 bases. V dropped 0 bases and J dropped 1; count of bases not matched to a gene: 11. This CDR3 has 19 residues. CDR1 is LGHNA, CDR2 YSLEER, per germline. CDR3 DNA sequence: TGCGCCAGCAGCCAAGATCTAGTCCGGGGGGGTGCTGCCAAAAACATTCAGTACTTC. Encoded protein: CASSQDLVRGGAAKNIQYF.

This rearrangement joins TRBV19 to TRBJ2-2; 8 bases map to TRBD1. V gave up 4 bases and J gave up 4 bases; unmatched junction bases: 11. Germline lookup yields CDR1 LNHDA and CDR2 SQIVND (reference sequence). The CDR3 spans 17 residues. The CDR3 loop is CASSTQSTGVFTGELFF. CDR3 DNA: TGTGCCAGTAGTACACAGTCGACAGGGGTCTTCACCGGGGAGCTGTTTTTT.